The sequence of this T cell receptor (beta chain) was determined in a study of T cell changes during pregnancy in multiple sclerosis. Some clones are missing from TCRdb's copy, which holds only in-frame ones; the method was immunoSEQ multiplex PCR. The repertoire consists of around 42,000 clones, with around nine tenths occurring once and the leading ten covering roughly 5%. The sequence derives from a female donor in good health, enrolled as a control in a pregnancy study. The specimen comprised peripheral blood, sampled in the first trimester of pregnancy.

In DNA, the CDR3 is TGTGCCAGCAGCCTCAGAGGGCCACCGGTGCGCTACACCTTC. This sequence encodes CASSLRGPPVRYTF. The V call is TRBV7-2, the J call TRBJ1-2, with unresolved D. Germline V gene lookup returns CDR1 SGHTA and CDR2 FQGNSA. The germline V and J ends were trimmed by 5 bases and 9 bases, with 19 bases remaining between them. CDR3 length equals 14 residues. Looking up the rest from reference TRBV7-2 and TRBJ1-2 gives the full variable domain: GAGVSQSPSNKVTEKGKDVELRCDPISGHTALYWYRQSLGQGLEFLIYFQGNSAPDKSGLPSDRFSAERTGGSVSTLTIQRTQQEDSAVYLCASSLRGPPVRYTFGSGTRLTVV.